This T cell receptor beta chain was sequenced for a study of cytomegalovirus exposure and HLA in healthy donors. The PCR employed 60 Vbeta primers together with 13 Jbeta primers. Only in-frame clones appear in the TCRdb table, and some are missing; sequencing was by immunoSEQ multiplex PCR. The sample contains around 280,000 clones, around nine tenths of which appear only once. All donors participated as healthy donors of bone marrow. General observations from the study: A missense DCLRE1C variant was associated with V- and J-gene trimming of TCR beta chains in a later analysis, and an independent cohort replicated the association. Overall, about 160 TCR beta chains were annotated as cytomegalovirus-associated.

CDR1 GTSNPN and CDR2 SVGIG come from the germline V gene (reference sequence). Trimming took off 4 bases at V and 4 bases at J, with 13 bases between the two ends. This CDR3 has 13 amino acids. As regards this clone: What it binds is not known.

Sequencing used PBMCs. The source is a woman between 18 and 30 years old in good health and CMV-seronegative. The rearrangement links TRBV30 to TRBJ1-2; no definite D call. The CDR3 reads CAWISFEGYGYTF. CDR3 nucleotide sequence: TGTGCCTGGATTTCGTTTGAGGGCTATGGCTACACCTTC. Complete variable domain (other parts from reference TRBV30 and TRBJ1-2): SQTIHQWPATLVQPVGSPLSLECTVEGTSNPNLYWYRQAAGRGLQLLFYSVGIGQISSEVPQNLSASRPQDRQFILSSKKLLLSDSGFYLCAWISFEGYGYTFGSGTRLTVV.